The entry that follows covers one T cell receptor (beta chain) sequence. The data belong to a study of T cells of healthy individuals. MiXCR, applied by TCRdb to the 5' RACE reads, yields one record per CDR3 protein. The data contain about 96,000 distinct CDR3 sequences, approximately 15% of them singletons. V was clipped by 6 bases and J by 5 bases, with 8 bases between them. Germline V CDR1 and CDR2: SNHLY, FYNNEI. The CDR3 has 11 amino acids. The chain couples TRBV2 to TRBJ2-7; D remains unclear. The receptor was isolated from a human donor in good health. The CDR3 nucleotides read TGTGCCAGCAGGGCCGCCCACGAGCAGTACTTC. It translates to CASRAAHEQYF.